These 16 T cell receptor beta chains share one sample of origin, sequenced in a study of cytomegalovirus exposure and HLA in healthy donors. With 60 Vbeta and 13 Jbeta primers, the PCR was carried out. Assay: immunoSEQ multiplex PCR; the TCRdb copy retains only in-frame clones and omits some. The data hold roughly 150,000 clones, with around 66% observed a single time. Sequenced material: PBMCs. These receptors all stem from a woman younger than 45 in good health and CMV-seropositive.

This clone occurred a few times. This chain uses TRBV5-1 with TRBJ2-1, with 8 bases that match TRBD1. The junction had 7 bases not matched to a gene; V was cut back by 5 bases and J by 3 bases. Per the germline V gene, CDR1 is SGHRS and CDR2 is YFSETQ. There are 15 residues in the CDR3. CDR3 sequence reads: CASSSAGTGYNEQFF. In DNA, the CDR3 is TGCGCCAGCAGTTCGGCCGGGACAGGCTACAATGAGCAGTTCTTC.

The V and J genes are TRBV15 and TRBJ1-5; D unresolved. The germline V and J ends were trimmed by 1 base and 11 bases, with 12 bases remaining between them. The CDR3 loop spans 13 amino acids. Per germline, CDR1 LNHNV and CDR2 YYDKDF (reference sequence). The CDR3 DNA follows: TGTGCCACCAGCAGAGGGCCCGGGGAGGCCCAGCATTTT. Its translation is CATSRGPGEAQHF.

The chain uses TRBV2 and TRBJ2-5, with TRBD1 as a possible D gene (5 bases). Germline assignment: CDR1 SNHLY and CDR2 FYNNEI. The length of the CDR3 is 14 residues. V lost 1 base and J lost 7, with 13 bases in between. For the CDR3, the DNA is TGTGCCAGCAGTGAAGTCCAGGGTTTAGTGACCCAGTACTTC. Its translation is CASSEVQGLVTQYF.

This clone has only a few counts. The rearrangement uses TRBV28 and TRBJ1-1; 12 nucleotides line up with TRBD1. Germline V CDR1 and CDR2: MDHEN, SYDVKM. CDR3 length: 13 amino acids. V shed 5 bases and J 10 bases; nucleotides not matched to a gene: 5. CDR3 amino acids: CASSPGQGALAFF. CDR3 coding DNA: TGTGCCAGCAGTCCGGGACAGGGGGCTTTAGCTTTCTTT.

V usage is TRBV6-5 and J usage is TRBJ1-5, with D tentatively TRBD1 (6 bases). V was pared by 6 bases and J by 3 bases, with 12 bases between. The CDR3 contains 14 residues. The germline V gene has CDR1 MNHEY and CDR2 SVGAGI. The CDR3 reads CASRPGQNNQPQHF. CDR3 sequence (DNA): TGTGCCAGCAGGCCCGGACAGAACAATCAGCCCCAGCATTTT.

The chain combines TRBV7-6 with TRBJ2-1, with 10 nucleotides matching TRBD2. Germline CDR1 SGHVS, CDR2 FNYEAQ. Unmatched junction bases numbered 12, after V lost 4 bases and J lost 0 bases. The length of the CDR3 is 19 residues. CDR3 sequence: CASSSPSGGLLLSYNEQFF. As DNA, the CDR3 is TGTGCCAGCAGCTCCCCTAGCGGGGGTCTCTTACTCTCCTACAATGAGCAGTTCTTC.

This chain joins TRBV15 and TRBJ2-7; D possibly corresponds to TRBD2 (5 bases). CDR3 length: 14 amino acids. Germline values: CDR1 LNHNV, CDR2 YYDKDF (reference sequence). V lost 1 base to trimming and J lost 10 bases, with 17 bases between them. CDR3 residues: CATSRADLGGLQYF. CDR3 sequence (DNA): TGTGCCACCAGCAGAGCAGATCTAGGAGGACTTCAGTACTTC. Full variable domain (remainder filled in from reference TRBV15 and TRBJ2-7): DAMVIQNPRYQVTQFGKPVTLSCSQTLNHNVMYWYQQKSSQAPKLLFHYYDKDFNNEADTPDNFQSRRPNTSFCFLDIRSPGLGDTAMYLCATSRADLGGLQYFGPGTRLTVT.

This clone appeared many times. The chain is built from TRBV9 and TRBJ1-1; D might be TRBD1 (6 bases). The CDR3 has 12 amino acids. Deletions cut 3 bases from V and 8 bases from J, with 11 bases between. CDR1 and CDR2 from the germline V gene are SGDLS and YYNGEE. Written as DNA, the CDR3 is TGTGCCAGCAGCGCGGGGGGGGCAGAAGCTTTCTTT. This encodes CASSAGGAEAFF.

This sequence joins TRBV10-3 and TRBJ2-2, with 8 positions matching TRBD2. The V gene end was trimmed by 8 bases and the J gene end by 1 base; junction bases not matched to a gene: 6. The CDR3 totals 15 residues. CDR1 is ENHRY and CDR2 is SYGVKD in the germline V gene. The CDR3, as DNA: TGTGCCATCTCGTCCGCGGGGGGGAACACCGGGGAGCTGTTTTTT. It yields the protein CAISSAGGNTGELFF.

The chain uses TRBV5-1 and TRBJ1-2; D ambiguous. V was clipped by 3 bases and J by 11 bases, with 14 bases between them. Germline V CDR1 and CDR2: SGHRS, YFSETQ. This CDR3 has 12 residues. As DNA, the CDR3 is TGCGCCAGCAGCTCGCTGGGCAGCCTGTACACCTTC. Its protein is CASSSLGSLYTF.

The chain combines TRBV6-1 with TRBJ2-2, with D tentatively TRBD1 (5 bases). The germline gives CDR1 MNHNS, CDR2 SASEGT. V lost 5 bases to trimming and J lost 1 base, with 8 bases between them. The CDR3 loop spans 14 amino acids. The CDR3 spells CASSRQKNTGELFF. In DNA, the CDR3 is TGTGCCAGCAGTAGACAGAAGAACACCGGGGAGCTGTTTTTT.

The V gene is TRBV10-3, the J gene TRBJ2-3; 16 bases are a match to TRBD2. The germline V gene has CDR1 ENHRY and CDR2 SYGVKD. Trimming removed 7 bases from V and 0 bases from J; junction bases left unmatched: 4. The CDR3 is 17 amino acids. CDR3 nucleotides: TGTGCCATCACCCCGGGACTAGCGGGGGGGAGCACAGATACGCAGTATTTT. It translates to CAITPGLAGGSTDTQYF.

V gene TRBV28 combines with J gene TRBJ1-2; the match to TRBD1 covers 7 bases. This CDR3 has 14 amino acids. From germline, CDR1 is MDHEN and CDR2 SYDVKM. V lost 5 bases and J lost 4; bases outside the gene matches: 7. CDR3 coding DNA: TGTGCCAGCAGTCCCCCGGGACAGTCCTATGGCTACACCTTC. It yields the protein CASSPPGQSYGYTF.

The gene calls are TRBV5-1 and TRBJ2-3, with 12 nucleotides matching TRBD2. The CDR3 totals 17 residues. Germline lookup yields CDR1 SGHRS and CDR2 YFSETQ. The V segment lost 4 bases and the J segment 3 bases; nucleotides outside the gene matches: 9. CDR3 DNA sequence: TGCGCCAGCAGCCGCGGAACACTAGCGGGGGGTACAGATACGCAGTATTTT. This translates into CASSRGTLAGGTDTQYF.

V and J are TRBV7-6 and TRBJ2-5, with 7 bases aligning to TRBD2. J gave up 11 bases and V 1 base, and 13 bases lay outside the gene matches. The CDR3 is made up of 15 amino acids. Looked up from germline, CDR1 is SGHVS and CDR2 is FNYEAQ. CDR3 in amino acids: CASSLGAGAGREQYF. For the CDR3, the DNA is TGTGCCAGCAGCTTAGGCGCGGGAGCGGGCCGAGAGCAGTACTTC.

This rearrangement joins TRBV5-4 to TRBJ2-3; D may be TRBD2 (6 bases). V was shortened by 2 bases and J by 3 bases, with 19 bases between the two germline ends. Germline CDR1 is SGHNT and CDR2 is YYREEE (reference sequence). There are 17 residues in the CDR3. The CDR3 DNA reads as TGTGCCAGCAGCTTTGGCCCCCGACTAGAACAGACAGATACGCAGTATTTT. Translated, it gives CASSFGPRLEQTDTQYF.